This T cell receptor beta chain was found in a study of T-cell reconstitution after alpha-beta-depleted transplantation in children. Overall study results and limits: Most T-cell counts and diversity one year after the transplant came from T cells that were newly produced. Alpha-beta T cells about two months after transplant reportedly derived from several hundred expanded graft clones. Surviving recipient cells, namely T cells and thymic progenitors, were the source of high day-60 TCRbeta diversity in some patients.

Researchers prepared the TCRbeta library using unique molecular identifiers, the study reports. TCRdb processed the PCR reads anew with MiXCR; each CDR3 protein has one entry. The table shows about 470,000 distinct CDR3 sequences, with around two fifths occurring only once. Remarks on this clonotype: Its antigen is currently unknown.

Germline CDR1 is MNHEY and CDR2 is SVGAGI. The CDR3 spans 12 residues. Trimming removed 5 bases at V and 4 bases at J, with 9 bases between. The chain recombines TRBV6-5 with TRBJ2-7; the D is unclear. Here the sequenced sample was PBMCs, taken before TCRalphabeta/CD19-depleted stem cell transplant. The TCR was taken from a girl between 2 and 10 years old with aplastic anemia, due to receive a stem cell transplant. The CDR3 DNA reads TGTGCCAGCAGTCAGACAAATTACGAGCAGTACTTC. Amino acid sequence: CASSQTNYEQYF.